Presented here are 29 T cell receptor beta chains from one specimen sequenced in a study of T cell responses to AZD1222 COVID-19 vaccine (dated by TCRdb to the early 2020s). Explained via the paper, the time point label denotes: baseline before first vaccination. The library was made by the immunoSEQ multiplex PCR assay. TCRdb limited this immuneACCESS table to in-frame rearrangements with V and J called. A share of clones is missing; checked studies link under half to unresolved V genes, and the rest is unexplained. This sample is represented by 55,000 to 75,000 clones; roughly 89% of them were singletons. The leading ten clones occupy approximately 5% of the sample. The material was peripheral blood, obtained on day 0 of AZD1222 vaccination. The receptors shown here come from an adult in good health.

The V call is TRBV30, the J call TRBJ1-1, with D unresolved. The length of the CDR3 is 13 residues. The ends were cut back, 6 bases at V and 2 bases at J, with 13 bases in the middle. CDR1 is GTSNPN and CDR2 is SVGIG in the germline V gene (reference sequence). The CDR3 protein is CACLGASNTEAFF. The CDR3 coding sequence is TGTGCCTGCCTGGGAGCGAGTAACACTGAAGCTTTCTTT.

This sequence joins TRBV3-1 (or the pseudogene TRBV3-2) and TRBJ1-2; D perhaps matches TRBD1 (6 bases). V was pared by 4 bases and J by 1 base, with 7 bases between. The germline gives CDR1 LGHDT, CDR2 YNNKEL (reference sequence). The CDR3 spans 13 residues. The CDR3 region is CASSRRGNYGYTF. As DNA, the CDR3 is TGTGCCAGCAGCCGCAGGGGTAACTATGGCTACACCTTC.

The chain joins TRBV5-1 to TRBJ2-5; D might be TRBD2 (5 bases). V was shortened by 2 bases and J by 5 bases, with 13 bases between the two germline ends. Germline V gives CDR1 SGHRS, CDR2 YFSETQ. The CDR3 sequence is 14 residues long. The CDR3 DNA reads TGCGCCAGCAGCTTCCGGGGTATGAAGGAGACCCAGTACTTC. It encodes CASSFRGMKETQYF.

The chain uses TRBV18 and TRBJ1-1; TRBD1 agrees at 8 bases. J gave up 4 bases and V 5 bases, and 9 bases lay outside the gene matches. The CDR3 is 15 amino acids. CDR1 is KGHSH, CDR2 LQKENI, per germline. CDR3 bases: TGTGCCAGCTCAACCTCCACAGGGGGAGGCACTGAAGCTTTCTTT. Its translation: CASSTSTGGGTEAFF.

The sample holds a few counts of this clone. The chain recombines TRBV19 with TRBJ2-1, with a weak D call TRBD1 (6 bases). The V end lost 7 bases, the J end lost 9 bases, and 19 bases lay between the germline ends. The CDR3 extends over 14 amino acids. Germline V gives CDR1 LNHDA, CDR2 SQIVND (reference sequence). The CDR3 loop reads CASILGQGNGEQFF. CDR3 coding DNA: TGTGCCAGTATCCTGGGGCAGGGGAACGGTGAGCAGTTCTTC.

This sequence joins TRBV5-1 and TRBJ2-3; maybe TRBD1 (6 bases). Germline V gene data show CDR1 as SGHRS and CDR2 as YFSETQ. The CDR3 has 13 amino acids. Trimming cost V 0 bases and J 5 bases, with 7 bases left between them. The CDR3: CASSLVGGDTQYF. The CDR3 DNA sequence: TGCGCCAGCAGCTTGGTAGGGGGAGATACGCAGTATTTT.

The V and J genes are TRBV10-2 and TRBJ2-3; 8 nucleotides line up with TRBD2. After removal of 8 bases from V and 3 bases from J, the junction contained 13 bases not matched to a gene. The CDR3 is made up of 16 amino acids. The germline CDR1 and CDR2 sequences are WSHSY and SAAADI. DNA of the CDR3: TGCGCCAGCGGGGGGCGAGATGCGGGGGGAACAGATACGCAGTATTTT. Translating gives CASGGRDAGGTDTQYF.

The chain uses TRBV6-5 and TRBJ1-3, with D tentatively TRBD1 (5 bases). Trimming left V 3 bases short and J 0 bases short, with 12 bases between. Germline loops: CDR1 MNHEY, CDR2 SVGAGI. The CDR3 is 16 amino acids. In DNA, the CDR3 is TGTGCCAGCAGTTATCAGGGATTGGCCTCTGGAAACACCATATATTTT. Protein product: CASSYQGLASGNTIYF.

V is TRBV19 and J is TRBJ2-2, with TRBD2 matching over 14 bases. CDR1 and CDR2 (germline): LNHDA, SQIVND (reference sequence). V shed 7 bases, J shed 0 bases, and the junction held 1 base outside the gene matches. This CDR3 comprises 16 residues. The CDR3 DNA is TGTGCCAGTACGGGACTAGCGGGGGCGAACACCGGGGAGCTGTTTTTT. This sequence encodes CASTGLAGANTGELFF.

V and J are TRBV28 and TRBJ1-2; no clear D gene. Between the trimmed V and J ends, which lost 2 bases and 8 bases, there was a span of 12 bases. This CDR3 spans 13 amino acids. Looked up from germline, CDR1 is MDHEN and CDR2 is SYDVKM. This CDR3 is CASSLRASRGYTF. The DNA for the CDR3 is TGTGCCAGCAGTTTAAGGGCATCACGAGGCTACACCTTC.

The chain couples TRBV5-4 to TRBJ2-6, with D uncertain. V was cut by 4 bases and J by 1 base, with 3 bases left in between. CDR1 is SGHNT, CDR2 YYREEE, per germline (reference sequence). This CDR3 has 13 amino acids. The CDR3 sequence is CASSASGANVLTF. CDR3 coding DNA: TGTGCCAGCAGCGCATCTGGGGCCAACGTCCTGACTTTC.

The rearrangement joins TRBV30 to TRBJ1-5, with 8 bases lining up with TRBD1. The V segment lost 3 bases and the J segment 11 bases; nucleotides outside the gene matches: 15. The germline V gene has CDR1 GTSNPN and CDR2 SVGIG (reference sequence). CDR3 length: 15 residues. Here the CDR3 DNA reads TGTGCCTGGAGCGCCTCAAACTCACAGGGGGGGTCCCAGCATTTT. Its protein product is CAWSASNSQGGSQHF.

The chain recombines TRBV6-5 with TRBJ1-5; a possible D gene is TRBD1 (5 bases). Trimming stripped 7 bases from V and 0 bases from J, with 13 bases between. This CDR3 has 15 amino acids. Germline V gives CDR1 MNHEY, CDR2 SVGAGI. The CDR3 loop is CASTWGAYSNQPQHF. The CDR3 region has the DNA TGTGCCAGCACCTGGGGCGCCTATAGCAATCAGCCCCAGCATTTT.

This clone was observed a handful of times. The rearrangement joins TRBV4-1 to TRBJ2-2, with TRBD2 as a possible D gene (5 bases). V was cut by 3 bases and J by 4 bases, with 18 bases left in between. Germline V gives CDR1 MGHRA, CDR2 YSYEKL. There are 17 residues in the CDR3. The CDR3 bases are TGCGCCAGCAGCCACTACCTCCGGGGAAAGAGCACCGGGGAGCTGTTTTTT. This encodes CASSHYLRGKSTGELFF.

J is TRBJ2-5 and V is TRBV6-5; 7 nucleotides match TRBD1. With 7 bases clipped from V and 5 bases from J, the junction kept 4 bases outside the gene matches. Germline-derived CDR1 and CDR2 are MNHEY and SVGAGI. The CDR3 length is 12 residues. The CDR3 coding sequence is TGTGCCAGCACGGACAGGCCGGAGACCCAGTACTTC. Its protein is CASTDRPETQYF.

This clone has a handful of counts. The genes are TRBV19 and TRBJ1-2; no clear D. The V end lost 6 bases, the J end lost 2 bases, and 13 bases lay between the germline ends. Germline V gene lookup returns CDR1 LNHDA and CDR2 SQIVND (reference sequence). This CDR3 is 14 amino acids long. CDR3 in amino acids: CASRAPGVNYGYTF. CDR3 bases: TGTGCCAGTAGGGCCCCTGGGGTGAACTATGGCTACACCTTC.

This chain joins TRBV5-1 and TRBJ1-3, with 8 bases that match TRBD1. Trimming took 4 bases from V and 8 from J; bases not matched to a gene: 11. This CDR3 is 15 amino acids long. Germline values: CDR1 SGHRS, CDR2 YFSETQ. In nucleotides, the CDR3 is TGCGCCAGCAGCCTTTCCGGGACAGGAGGGGACACCATATATTTT. Translation: CASSLSGTGGDTIYF. Complete variable domain (other parts from reference TRBV5-1 and TRBJ1-3): KAGVTQTPRYLIKTRGQQVTLSCSPISGHRSVSWYQQTPGQGLQFLFEYFSETQRNKGNFPGRFSGRQFSNSRSEMNVSTLELGDSALYLCASSLSGTGGDTIYFGEGSWLTVV.

The chain has TRBV6-1 and TRBJ1-2, with D possibly TRBD1 on 6 matching bases. The CDR3 length is 15 residues. The germline V gene encodes CDR1 MNHNS and CDR2 SASEGT. Trimming took 2 bases from V and 4 from J, leaving 14 bases between them. Here the CDR3 reads CASSETRTEPYGYTF. The CDR3 DNA reads as TGTGCCAGCAGTGAAACCCGGACAGAACCCTATGGCTACACCTTC.

V usage is TRBV6-1 and J usage is TRBJ1-2; D gene ambiguous. Trimming cost V 0 bases and J 3 bases, with 14 bases left between them. The CDR3 has 16 residues. CDR1 and CDR2 (germline): MNHNS, SASEGT. The CDR3 DNA sequence: TGTGCCAGCAGTGAAGCGCGCCTTCGGCCTGACTATGGCTACACCTTC. Its protein is CASSEARLRPDYGYTF.

The J gene is TRBJ2-1, the V gene TRBV6-4; TRBD2 aligns across 7 bases. From germline, CDR1 is MRHNA and CDR2 SNTAGT. This CDR3 is 14 amino acids long. Trimming at V came to 6 bases and at J to 5 bases, leaving 7 bases not matched to a gene. The CDR3 loop is CASSAGTTNNEQFF. In DNA form, the CDR3 reads TGTGCCAGCAGCGCCGGGACTACAAACAATGAGCAGTTCTTC.

The gene calls are TRBV6-5 and TRBJ2-1, with D tentatively TRBD1 or TRBD2 (5 bases each). The V and J ends lost 8 bases and 3 bases respectively, with 17 bases between them. Germline V gene lookup returns CDR1 MNHEY and CDR2 SVGAGI. The CDR3 length is 15 residues. Here the CDR3 DNA reads TGTGCCAGCCTGCTACGGGGCGAGAACTACAATGAGCAGTTCTTC. This encodes CASLLRGENYNEQFF.

As DNA, the CDR3 is TGTGCCAGCAGTTTAGGGGGGACAGGGGGTCGGGAACTGTTTTTT. Protein: CASSLGGTGGRELFF. The chain combines TRBV28 with TRBJ1-4; 11 nucleotides agree with TRBD1. The V gene's germline CDR1 is MDHEN and CDR2 SYDVKM. The CDR3 contains 15 residues. The V and J ends lost 2 bases and 12 bases, in that order; junction bases with no gene match: 8.

V and J are TRBV3-1 (or the pseudogene TRBV3-2) and TRBJ2-2; D is tentatively TRBD1 or TRBD2 (5 bases each). V shed 0 bases and J shed 4 bases, with 12 bases lying between them. The germline CDR1 and CDR2 sequences are LGHDT and YNNKEL (reference sequence). The CDR3 spans 16 residues. CDR3 DNA: TGTGCCAGCAGCCAAGATCAGGGAGTAGGCACCGGGGAGCTGTTTTTT. It yields the protein CASSQDQGVGTGELFF.

This chain uses TRBV2 with TRBJ1-3, with D unclear. There are 15 residues in the CDR3. The V gene lost 8 bases and the J gene lost 0 bases, with 14 bases spanning the gap. Germline CDR1 is SNHLY and CDR2 is FYNNEI. CDR3 in amino acids: CASSSKGSSGNTIYF. The CDR3 nucleotides read TGTGCCAGCTCCTCGAAGGGATCCTCTGGAAACACCATATATTTT. Together with reference TRBV2 and TRBJ1-3, the CDR3 gives the full variable domain: EPEVTQTPSHQVTQMGQEVILRCVPISNHLYFYWYRQILGQKVEFLVSFYNNEISEKSEIFDDQFSVERPDGSNFTLKIRSTKLEDSAMYFCASSSKGSSGNTIYFGEGSWLTVV.

This chain joins TRBV7-9 and TRBJ1-2, with D perhaps matching TRBD1 (6 bases). Germline V lookup: CDR1 SEHNR, CDR2 FQNEAQ (reference sequence). The V and J ends lost 4 bases and 6 bases respectively, with 18 bases between them. CDR3 length: 15 amino acids. CDR3 sequence reads: CASSYRQGRMNGYTF. Here the CDR3 DNA reads TGTGCCAGCAGCTACCGCCAGGGGAGGATGAATGGCTACACCTTC.

The CDR3 reads CASSLAGGRNYGYTF. The DNA for the CDR3 is TGCGCCAGCAGCTTGGCCGGAGGTCGGAACTATGGCTACACCTTC. V is TRBV5-1 and J is TRBJ1-2; D is undetermined. The V end was cut by 0 bases, the J end by 2 bases, with 11 bases between. Germline CDR1 reads SGHRS; CDR2 reads YFSETQ. This CDR3 contains 15 residues.

The V and J genes are TRBV9 and TRBJ2-2; weak D call: TRBD1 (6 bases). In germline, CDR1 is SGDLS, CDR2 YYNGEE. The CDR3 runs to 13 residues. V was clipped by 4 bases and J by 7 bases, with 11 bases between them. CDR3 bases: TGTGCCAGCAGCAACAGGGTTGGCGGGGAGCTGTTTTTT. Protein: CASSNRVGGELFF.

The chain links TRBV27 to TRBJ2-5; D is unclear. Germline V CDR1 and CDR2: MNHEY, SMNVEV (reference sequence). CDR3 size: 13 residues. The V end was cut by 6 bases, the J end by 7 bases, with 15 bases between. In DNA, the CDR3 is TGTGCCAGCAGGTCGGGCCTCAGTGGGACCCAGTACTTC. The encoded protein is CASRSGLSGTQYF.

CDR3 protein: CASSLTGTSFGELFF. CDR3 coding DNA: TGTGCCAGCAGCTTAACCGGGACTAGCTTCGGGGAGCTGTTTTTT. The chain links TRBV7-2 to TRBJ2-2, with 9 bases aligning to TRBD2. There are 15 residues in the CDR3. Germline V gene sequence: CDR1 SGHTA, CDR2 FQGNSA. J lost 7 bases, V lost 2 bases, and 5 bases had no gene match.